This T cell receptor (beta chain) was observed in a study of Graves' ophthalmopathy and Graves' hyperthyroidism. General observations from the study: Detection in blood was also observed for most expanded thyroid clonotypes above 0.001 frequency.

Cases classed as stable hyperthyroidism had no ophthalmopathy within 18 months of follow-up. PBMCs were density-gradient isolated from approximately 9.8 ml fresh blood. RNA transcripts yielded amplified TCR beta CDR3 regions. First-round RT-PCR relied on HTBI primers, and a second-round multiplex PCR came next. MiXCR, applied by TCRdb to the multiplex PCR reads, yields one record per CDR3 protein. The data contain hundreds of thousands of distinct CDR3 sequences, about a fifth of them seen just once; the ten biggest clones take up more than 5.5%. Concerning this clonotype: What it recognizes is unknown.

The sequenced sample was peripheral blood. The sequence derives from a woman in her late teens or twenties with stable Graves' hyperthyroidism. Some clones in this sample may be carry-over from other donors' samples.

CDR3: CASFQRVSKDSPLHF. CDR3 in DNA: TGTGCCAGCTTCCAGCGCGTCTCTAAGGATTCACCCCTCCACTTT. This sequence joins TRBV6-1 and TRBJ1-6; D unclear. Per the germline V gene, CDR1 is MNHNS and CDR2 is SASEGT. V gave up 8 bases and J gave up 8 bases, with 19 bases separating them. The CDR3 has 15 residues.